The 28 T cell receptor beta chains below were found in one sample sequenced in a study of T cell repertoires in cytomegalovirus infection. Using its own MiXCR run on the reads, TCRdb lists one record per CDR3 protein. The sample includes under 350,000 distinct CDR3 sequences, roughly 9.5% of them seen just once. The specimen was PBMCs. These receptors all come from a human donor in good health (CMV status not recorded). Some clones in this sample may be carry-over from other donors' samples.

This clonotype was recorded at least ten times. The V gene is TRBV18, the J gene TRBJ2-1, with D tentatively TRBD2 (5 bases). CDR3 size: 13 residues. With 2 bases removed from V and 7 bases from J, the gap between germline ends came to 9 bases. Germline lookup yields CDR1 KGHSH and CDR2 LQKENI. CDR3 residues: CASSPVEGNEQFF. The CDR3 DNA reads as TGTGCCAGCTCACCAGTCGAGGGTAATGAGCAGTTCTTC.

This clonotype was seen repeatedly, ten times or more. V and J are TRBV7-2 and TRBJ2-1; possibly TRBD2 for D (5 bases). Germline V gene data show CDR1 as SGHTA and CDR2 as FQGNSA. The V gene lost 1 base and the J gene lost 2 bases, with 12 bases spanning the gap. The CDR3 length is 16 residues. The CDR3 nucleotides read TGTGCCAGCAGCTTAGTTATATTAGCGACCTACAATGAGCAGTTCTTC. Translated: CASSLVILATYNEQFF.

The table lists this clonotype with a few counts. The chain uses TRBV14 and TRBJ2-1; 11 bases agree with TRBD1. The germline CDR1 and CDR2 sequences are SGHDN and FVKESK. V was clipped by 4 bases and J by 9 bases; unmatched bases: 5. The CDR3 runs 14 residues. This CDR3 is CASSLAGTGGEQFF. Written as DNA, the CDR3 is TGTGCCAGCAGCCTCGCCGGGACAGGGGGTGAGCAGTTCTTC.

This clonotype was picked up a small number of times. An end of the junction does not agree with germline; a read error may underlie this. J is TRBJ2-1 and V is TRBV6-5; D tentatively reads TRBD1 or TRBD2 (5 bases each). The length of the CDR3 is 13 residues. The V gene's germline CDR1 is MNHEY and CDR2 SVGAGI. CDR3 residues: CASSPGTYDEQFF. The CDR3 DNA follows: TGTGCCAGCAGTCCGGGGACCTACGATGAGCAGTTCTTC.

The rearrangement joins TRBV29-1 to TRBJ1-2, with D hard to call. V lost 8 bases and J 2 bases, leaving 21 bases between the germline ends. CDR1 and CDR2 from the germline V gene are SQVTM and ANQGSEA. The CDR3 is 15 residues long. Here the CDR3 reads CSFKGTHTRNYGYTF. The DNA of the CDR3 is TGCAGCTTTAAAGGAACCCATACCAGAAACTATGGCTACACCTTC.

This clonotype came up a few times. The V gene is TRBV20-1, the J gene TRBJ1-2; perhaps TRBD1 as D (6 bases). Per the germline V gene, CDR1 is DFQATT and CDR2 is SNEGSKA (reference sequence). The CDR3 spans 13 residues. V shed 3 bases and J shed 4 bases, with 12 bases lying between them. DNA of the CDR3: TGCAGTGCTAGTGGGGGGCCGAGCTATGGCTACACCTTC. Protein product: CSASGGPSYGYTF.

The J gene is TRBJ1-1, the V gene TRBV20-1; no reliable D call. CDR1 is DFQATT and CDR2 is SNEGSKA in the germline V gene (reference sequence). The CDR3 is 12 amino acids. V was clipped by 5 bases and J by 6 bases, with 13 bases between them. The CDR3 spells CSASGWSSEAFF. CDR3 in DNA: TGCAGTGCTTCTGGTTGGTCCTCTGAAGCTTTCTTT.

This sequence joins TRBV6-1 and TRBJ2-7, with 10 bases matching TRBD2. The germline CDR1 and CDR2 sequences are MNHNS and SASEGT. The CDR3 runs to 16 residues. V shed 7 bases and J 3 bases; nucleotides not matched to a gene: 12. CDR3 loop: CASKHSWLAGDYEQYF. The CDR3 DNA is TGTGCCAGCAAACACTCTTGGCTAGCGGGGGACTACGAGCAGTACTTC.

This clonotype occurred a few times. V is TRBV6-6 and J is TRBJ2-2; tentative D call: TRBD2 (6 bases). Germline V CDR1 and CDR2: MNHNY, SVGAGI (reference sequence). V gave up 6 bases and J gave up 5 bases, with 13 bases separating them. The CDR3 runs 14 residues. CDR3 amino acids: CASRTGVSTGELFF. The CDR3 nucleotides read TGTGCCAGCAGAACGGGGGTGTCGACCGGGGAGCTGTTTTTT.

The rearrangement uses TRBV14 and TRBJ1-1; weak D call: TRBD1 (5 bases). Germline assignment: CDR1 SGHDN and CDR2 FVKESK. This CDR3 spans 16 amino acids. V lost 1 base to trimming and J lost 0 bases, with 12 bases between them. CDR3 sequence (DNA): TGTGCCAGCAGCCAAGGAAGACAGAACCTGAACACTGAAGCTTTCTTT. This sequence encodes CASSQGRQNLNTEAFF.

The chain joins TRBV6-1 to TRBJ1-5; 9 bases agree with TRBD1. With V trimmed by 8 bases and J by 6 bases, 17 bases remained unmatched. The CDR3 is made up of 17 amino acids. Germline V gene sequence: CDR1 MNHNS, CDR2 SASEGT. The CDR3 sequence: CASVFRGQGSFGQPQHF. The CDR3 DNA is TGTGCCAGCGTTTTTAGGGGACAGGGAAGTTTTGGTCAGCCCCAGCATTTT.

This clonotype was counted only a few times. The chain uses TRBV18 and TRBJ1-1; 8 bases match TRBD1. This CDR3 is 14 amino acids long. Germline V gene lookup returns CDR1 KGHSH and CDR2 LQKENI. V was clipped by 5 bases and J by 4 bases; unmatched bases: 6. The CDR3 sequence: CASSTDRVGTEAFF. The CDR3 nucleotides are TGTGCCAGCTCAACGGACAGGGTGGGCACTGAAGCTTTCTTT.

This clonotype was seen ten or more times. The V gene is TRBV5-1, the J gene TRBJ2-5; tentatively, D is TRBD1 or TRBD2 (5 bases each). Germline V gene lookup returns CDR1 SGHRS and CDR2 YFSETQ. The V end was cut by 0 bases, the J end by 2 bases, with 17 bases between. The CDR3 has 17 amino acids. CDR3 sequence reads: CASSLGIGNRWQETQYF. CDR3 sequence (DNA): TGCGCCAGCAGCTTGGGTATCGGGAACAGGTGGCAAGAGACCCAGTACTTC.

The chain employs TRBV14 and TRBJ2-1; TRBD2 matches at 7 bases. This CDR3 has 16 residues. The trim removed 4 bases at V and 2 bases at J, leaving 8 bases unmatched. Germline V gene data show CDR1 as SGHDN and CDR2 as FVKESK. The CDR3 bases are TGTGCCAGCAGCCTCGGTCGGGGGGTTCCCTACAATGAGCAGTTCTTC. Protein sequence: CASSLGRGVPYNEQFF.

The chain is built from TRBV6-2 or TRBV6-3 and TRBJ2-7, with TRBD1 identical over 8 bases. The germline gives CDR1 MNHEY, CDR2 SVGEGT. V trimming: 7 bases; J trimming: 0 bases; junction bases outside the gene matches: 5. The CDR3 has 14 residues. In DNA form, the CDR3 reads TGTGCCAGCAATCCGGACAGGGACTCCTACGAGCAGTACTTC. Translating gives CASNPDRDSYEQYF.

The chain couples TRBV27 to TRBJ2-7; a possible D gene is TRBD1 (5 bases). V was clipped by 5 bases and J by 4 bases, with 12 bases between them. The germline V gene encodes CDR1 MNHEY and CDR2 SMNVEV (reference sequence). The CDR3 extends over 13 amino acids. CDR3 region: CASSPRGHYEQYF. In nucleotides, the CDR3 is TGTGCCAGCAGTCCTAGGGGTCATTACGAGCAGTACTTC.

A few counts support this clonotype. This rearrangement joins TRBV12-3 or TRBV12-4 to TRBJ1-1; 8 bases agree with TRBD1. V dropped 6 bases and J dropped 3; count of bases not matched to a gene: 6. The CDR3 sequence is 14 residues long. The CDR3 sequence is CASRKQGADTEAFF. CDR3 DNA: TGTGCCAGCAGGAAGCAGGGGGCCGACACTGAAGCTTTCTTT.

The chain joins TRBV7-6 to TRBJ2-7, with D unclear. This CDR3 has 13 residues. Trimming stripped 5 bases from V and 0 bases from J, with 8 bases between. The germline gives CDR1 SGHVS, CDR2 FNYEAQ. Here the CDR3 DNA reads TGTGCCAGCAGCCCCGTCGGCTCCTACGAGCAGTACTTC. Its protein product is CASSPVGSYEQYF. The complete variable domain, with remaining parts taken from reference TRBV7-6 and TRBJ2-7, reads GAGVSQSPRYKVTKRGQDVALRCDPISGHVSLYWYRQALGQGPEFLTYFNYEAQQDKSGLPNDRFSAERPEGSISTLTIQRTEQRDSAMYRCASSPVGSYEQYFGPGTRLTVT.

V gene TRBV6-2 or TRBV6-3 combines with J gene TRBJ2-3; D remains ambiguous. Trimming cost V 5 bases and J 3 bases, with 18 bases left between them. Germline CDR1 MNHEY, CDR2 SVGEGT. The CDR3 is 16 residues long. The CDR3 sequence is CASSTSSGAATDTQYF. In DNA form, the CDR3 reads TGTGCCAGCAGTACCTCGTCCGGTGCGGCAACAGATACGCAGTATTTT.

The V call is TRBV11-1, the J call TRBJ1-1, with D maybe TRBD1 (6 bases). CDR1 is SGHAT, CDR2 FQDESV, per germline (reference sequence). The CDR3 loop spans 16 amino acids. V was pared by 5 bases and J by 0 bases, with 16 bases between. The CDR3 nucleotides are TGTGCCAGCAGCCAGAGGGGGGAACTACTGAACACTGAAGCTTTCTTT. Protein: CASSQRGELLNTEAFF.

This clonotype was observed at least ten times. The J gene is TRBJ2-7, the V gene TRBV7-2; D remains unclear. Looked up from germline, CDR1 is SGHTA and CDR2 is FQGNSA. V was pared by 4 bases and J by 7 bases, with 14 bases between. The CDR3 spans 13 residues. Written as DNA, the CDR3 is TGTGCCAGCAGCTCCAACCATGGTAGGGAGCAGTACTTC. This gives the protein CASSSNHGREQYF.

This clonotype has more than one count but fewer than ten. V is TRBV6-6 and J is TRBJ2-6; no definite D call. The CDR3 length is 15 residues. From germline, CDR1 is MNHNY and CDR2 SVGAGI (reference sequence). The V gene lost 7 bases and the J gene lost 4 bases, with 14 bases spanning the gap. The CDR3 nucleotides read TGTGCCAGCACCCCAGAAGGTTCGGGGGCCAACGTCCTGACTTTC. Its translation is CASTPEGSGANVLTF.

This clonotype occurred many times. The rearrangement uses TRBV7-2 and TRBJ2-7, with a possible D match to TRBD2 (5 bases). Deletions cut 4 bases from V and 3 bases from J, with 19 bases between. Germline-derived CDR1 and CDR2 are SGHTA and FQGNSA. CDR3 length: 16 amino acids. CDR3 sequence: CASSSNLLGRNYEQYF. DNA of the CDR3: TGTGCCAGCAGCTCGAACCTCCTTGGGAGAAACTACGAGCAGTACTTC.

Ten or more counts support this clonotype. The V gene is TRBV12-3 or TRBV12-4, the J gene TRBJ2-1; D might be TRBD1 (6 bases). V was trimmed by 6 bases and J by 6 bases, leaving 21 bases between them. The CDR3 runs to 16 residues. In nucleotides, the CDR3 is TGTGCCAGCAGCATTCTTGGGGCAGGGGCAGGCAATGAGCAGTTCTTC. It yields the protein CASSILGAGAGNEQFF.

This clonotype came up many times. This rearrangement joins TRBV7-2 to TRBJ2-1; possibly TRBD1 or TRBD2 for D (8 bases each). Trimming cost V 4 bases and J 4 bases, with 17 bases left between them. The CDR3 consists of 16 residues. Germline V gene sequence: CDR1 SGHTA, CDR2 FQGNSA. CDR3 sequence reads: CASSSGGGGPYNEQFF. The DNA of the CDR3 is TGTGCCAGCAGCTCAGGGGGCGGGGGGCCTTACAATGAGCAGTTCTTC.

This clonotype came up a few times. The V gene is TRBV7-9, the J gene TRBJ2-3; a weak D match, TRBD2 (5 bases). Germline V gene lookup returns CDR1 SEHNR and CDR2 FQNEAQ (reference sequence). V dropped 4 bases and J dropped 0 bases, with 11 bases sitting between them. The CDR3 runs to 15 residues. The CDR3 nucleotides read TGTGCCAGCAGCTCCCCGGGATCCAGCACAGATACGCAGTATTTT. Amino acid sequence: CASSSPGSSTDTQYF.

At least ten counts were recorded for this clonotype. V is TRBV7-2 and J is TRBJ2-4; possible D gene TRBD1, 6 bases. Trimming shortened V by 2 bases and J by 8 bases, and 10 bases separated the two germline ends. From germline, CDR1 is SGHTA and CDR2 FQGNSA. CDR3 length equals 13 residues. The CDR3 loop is CASSLRRGDIQYF. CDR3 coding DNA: TGTGCCAGCAGCTTACGCAGGGGAGACATTCAGTACTTC.

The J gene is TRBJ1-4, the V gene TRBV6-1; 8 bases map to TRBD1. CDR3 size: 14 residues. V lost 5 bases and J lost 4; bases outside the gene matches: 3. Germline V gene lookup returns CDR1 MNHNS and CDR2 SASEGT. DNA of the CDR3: TGTGCCAGCAGTATGGGACAGGTTAATGAAAAACTGTTTTTT. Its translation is CASSMGQVNEKLFF.